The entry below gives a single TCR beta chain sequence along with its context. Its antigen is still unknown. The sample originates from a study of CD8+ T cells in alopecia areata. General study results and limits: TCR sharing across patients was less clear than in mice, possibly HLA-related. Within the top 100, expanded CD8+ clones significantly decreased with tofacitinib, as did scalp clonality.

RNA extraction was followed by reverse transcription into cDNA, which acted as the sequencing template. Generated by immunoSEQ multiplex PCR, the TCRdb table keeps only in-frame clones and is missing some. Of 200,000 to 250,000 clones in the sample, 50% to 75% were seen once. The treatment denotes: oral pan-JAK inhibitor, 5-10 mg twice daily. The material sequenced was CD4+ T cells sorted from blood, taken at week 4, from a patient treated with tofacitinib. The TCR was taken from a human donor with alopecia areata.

The CDR3 protein is CASSAGTGRDPPLHF. The CDR3 DNA follows: TGTGCCAGCAGCGCCGGGACAGGACGGGATCCACCCCTCCACTTT. The chain couples TRBV9 to TRBJ1-6; TRBD1 matches 8 bases. Germline CDR1 is SGDLS and CDR2 is YYNGEE. The junction had 10 bases not matched to a gene; V was cut back by 3 bases and J by 11 bases. CDR3 length: 15 residues.